This T cell receptor (beta chain) was found in a study of CD8+ T cells in alopecia areata. After removal of 5 bases from V and 5 bases from J, the junction contained 6 bases not matched to a gene. The germline CDR1 and CDR2 sequences are SGHAT and FQDESV (reference sequence). CDR3 length: 13 residues. Treatment described: oral pan-JAK inhibitor, 5-10 mg twice daily. Peripheral blood and lesional scalp punch biopsies came from alopecia areata patients. RNA, once extracted, was reverse transcribed into cDNA for use as the sequencing template. The repertoire was sequenced with immunoSEQ multiplex PCR; TCRdb's copy has only in-frame clones and lacks some. This table holds roughly 100,000 clones, 85% to 90% found once.

The sample was CD8+ T cells sorted from blood, taken at approximately week 30, from a patient treated with tofacitinib. This receptor was taken from a human donor with alopecia areata. The chain is built from TRBV11-1 and TRBJ2-7, with 7 bases fitting TRBD1. CDR3 sequence reads: CASSATGLDEQYF. The CDR3 nucleotides read TGTGCCAGCAGCGCGACAGGGTTGGACGAGCAGTACTTC.